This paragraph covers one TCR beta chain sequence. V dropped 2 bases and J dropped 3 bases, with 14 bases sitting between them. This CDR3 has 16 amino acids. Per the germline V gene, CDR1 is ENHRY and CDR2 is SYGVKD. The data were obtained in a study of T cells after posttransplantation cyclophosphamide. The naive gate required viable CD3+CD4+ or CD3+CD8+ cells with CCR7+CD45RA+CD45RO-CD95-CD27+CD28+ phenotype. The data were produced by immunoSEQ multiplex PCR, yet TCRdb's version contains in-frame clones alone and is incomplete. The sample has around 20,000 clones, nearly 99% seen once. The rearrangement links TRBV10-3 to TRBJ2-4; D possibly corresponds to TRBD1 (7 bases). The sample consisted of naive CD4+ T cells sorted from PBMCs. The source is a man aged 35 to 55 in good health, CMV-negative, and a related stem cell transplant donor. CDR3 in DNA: TGTGCCATCAGTGAGAAGGACAGGAGGGGCAAAAACATTCAGTACTTC. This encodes CAISEKDRRGKNIQYF.